This T cell receptor beta chain was sequenced for a study of cytomegalovirus exposure and HLA in healthy donors. The study, taken as a whole, reports: A later analysis linked a missense variant in DCLRE1C to the trimming of TCR beta V and J genes. A previous analysis found most TCR beta V segments productive roughly 87% or roughly 30% of the time.

PCR involved 60 Vbeta and 13 Jbeta primers. The repertoire was sequenced with immunoSEQ multiplex PCR; TCRdb's copy has only in-frame clones and lacks some. The data contain about 160,000 clones, about 86% of them singletons. The ends lost 4 bases at V and 9 bases at J; junction bases unmatched: 15. CDR1 is SGHRS and CDR2 is YFSETQ in the germline V gene. The CDR3 totals 15 residues. On this clone: The antigen is unknown.

The clonotype originates from a woman aged 18 to 35 in good health and CMV-seronegative. This chain links TRBV5-1 with TRBJ2-7, with TRBD1 matching over 8 bases. Input material: PBMCs. In DNA form, the CDR3 reads TGCGCCAGCAGCGACCCCGGGACAGGCGGAGGGGGGCAGTACTTC. Its protein is CASSDPGTGGGGQYF.